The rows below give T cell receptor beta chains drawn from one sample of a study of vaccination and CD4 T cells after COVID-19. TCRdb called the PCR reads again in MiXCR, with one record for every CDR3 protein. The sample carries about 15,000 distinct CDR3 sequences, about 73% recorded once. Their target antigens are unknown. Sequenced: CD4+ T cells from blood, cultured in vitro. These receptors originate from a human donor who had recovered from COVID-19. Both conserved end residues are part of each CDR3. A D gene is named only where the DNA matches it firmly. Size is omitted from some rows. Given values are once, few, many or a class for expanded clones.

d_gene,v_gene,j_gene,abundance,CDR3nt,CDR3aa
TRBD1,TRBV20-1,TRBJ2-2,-,TGCAGTGCTAGAGATTGGGACAGAGGGGGGGAGCTGTTTTTT,CSARDWDRGGELFF
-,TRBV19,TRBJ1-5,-,TGTGCCACCCAGGCCAGCATTTTGAGCAATCAGCCCCAGCATTTT,CATQASILSNQPQHF
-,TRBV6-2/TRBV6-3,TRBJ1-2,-,TGTGCCAGCAGTTACCGGGACCGGAACTATGGCTACACCTTC,CASSYRDRNYGYTF
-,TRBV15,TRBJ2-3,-,TGTGCCACCAGCAGACCGGGCCCCACAGATACGCAGTATTTT,CATSRPGPTDTQYF
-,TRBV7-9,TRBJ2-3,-,TGTGCCAGCAGCTTGGCAGCTAGCACAGATACGCAGTATTTT,CASSLAASTDTQYF
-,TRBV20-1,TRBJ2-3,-,TGCAGTGCCAGGAGAGACAGCACAGATACGCAGTATTTT,CSARRDSTDTQYF
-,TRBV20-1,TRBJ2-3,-,TGCAGTGCTAGAGATCTGGAGCGGAGCACAGATACGCAGTATTTT,CSARDLERSTDTQYF
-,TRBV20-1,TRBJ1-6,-,TGCAGTGCTACCCGCGGGGGGGCTGGTGATTCACCCCTCCACTTT,CSATRGGAGDSPLHF
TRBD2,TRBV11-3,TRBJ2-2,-,TGTGCCAGCAGCTTCAATGCTACTAGCGGGAGGGTCAAATACACCGGGGAGCTGTTTTTT,CASSFNATSGRVKYTGELFF
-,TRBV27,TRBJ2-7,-,TGTGCCAGCAGTTATGGACTTACCTACGAGCAGTACTTC,CASSYGLTYEQYF
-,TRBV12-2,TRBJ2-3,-,TGTGCAAGTCGCCCGATGAGGCCCAGGACAGGAGATACGCAGTATTTT,CASRPMRPRTGDTQYF
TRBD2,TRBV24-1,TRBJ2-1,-,TGTGCCACCAGTACCACCCCTTTAGCGGGAGGTGCCTACAATGAGCAGTTCTTC,CATSTTPLAGGAYNEQFF
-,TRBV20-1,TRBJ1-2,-,TGCAGTGCTAGAGTCCTGCTTAGGCAGGTCTTCTATGGCTACACCTTC,CSARVLLRQVFYGYTF
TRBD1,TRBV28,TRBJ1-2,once,TGTGCCAGCAGTCCGCCGGGACAGGGGGCAACCTATGGCTACACCTTC,CASSPPGQGATYGYTF
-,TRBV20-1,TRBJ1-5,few,TGCAGTGCTAGTTGGGTACGGGGGGACGAGGCGTGGCAGCCCCAGCATTTT,CSASWVRGDEAWQPQHF
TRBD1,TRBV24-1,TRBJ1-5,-,TGTGCCACGGGACAGGGGGACGGGCAGCCCCAGCATTTT,CATGQGDGQPQHF
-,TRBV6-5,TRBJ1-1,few,TGTGCCAGCAGTTATCAAGGGGGCACTGAAGCTTTCTTT,CASSYQGGTEAFF
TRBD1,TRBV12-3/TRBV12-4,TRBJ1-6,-,TGTGCCAGCACCGATCAGGGGGCCCTGAATTCACCCCTCCACTTT,CASTDQGALNSPLHF
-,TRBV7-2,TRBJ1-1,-,TGTGCCAGCAGCCAAGAGTTGTACACTGAAGCTTTCTTT,CASSQELYTEAFF
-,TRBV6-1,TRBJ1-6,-,TGTGCCAGCAGCCGGACATATCAGCTCGGGAATTCACCCCTCCACTTT,CASSRTYQLGNSPLHF
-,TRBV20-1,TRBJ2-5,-,TGCAGTGCTAGCGAGAGACGATTGGGCCAGTACTTC,CSASERRLGQYF
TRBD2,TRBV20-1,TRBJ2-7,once,TGCAGTGCTACCGGGACTAGCGGGAGGGACTCCTACGAGCAGTACTTC,CSATGTSGRDSYEQYF
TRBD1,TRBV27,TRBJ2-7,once,TGTGCCAGCAGTAGGGCGGGACAGGGGACCTACGAGCAGTACTTC,CASSRAGQGTYEQYF
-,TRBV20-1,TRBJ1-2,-,TGCAGTGCTAGAGGTCGCCGGGACGCAGGGAACTATGGCTACACCTTC,CSARGRRDAGNYGYTF
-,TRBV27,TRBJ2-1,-,-,CASSILGKSQNEQFF
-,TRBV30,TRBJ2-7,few,TGTGCCTGGAGTGCCCCGCCGCGGCTAGCCATTATCTACGAGCAGTACTTC,CAWSAPPRLAIIYEQYF
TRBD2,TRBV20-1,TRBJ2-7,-,TGCAGTGCTAGCGGGAGGGCCCTGTACGAGCAGTACTTC,CSASGRALYEQYF
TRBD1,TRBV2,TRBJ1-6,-,TGTGCCAGCAGTGGCAGAGTCAGGGGGAATTCACCCCTCCACTTT,CASSGRVRGNSPLHF
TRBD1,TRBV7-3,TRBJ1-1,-,TGTGCCAGCAGCTTAACCGAGGGGGCTGTAGCTTTCTTT,CASSLTEGAVAFF
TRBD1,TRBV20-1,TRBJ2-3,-,TGCAGTGCTAGAAACGTGGACAGGGGGGATACGCAGTATTTT,CSARNVDRGDTQYF
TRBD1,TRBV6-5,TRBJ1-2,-,TGTGCCAGCAGTTACTCCAGGACAGGTCCCTATGGCTACACCTTC,CASSYSRTGPYGYTF
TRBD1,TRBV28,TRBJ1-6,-,TGTGCCAGCCGAGGACAGGCCCGATGGGGTTCACCCCTCCACTTT,CASRGQARWGSPLHF
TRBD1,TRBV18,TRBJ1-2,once,TGTGCCAGCTCACCACCTGGGACAGGGGAGAGCTACACCTTC,CASSPPGTGESYTF
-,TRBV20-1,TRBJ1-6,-,TGCAGTGCTAACTGGGGGGCGTCCTATAATTCACCCCTCCACTTT,CSANWGASYNSPLHF
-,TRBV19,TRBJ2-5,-,TGCGCCAGTAAGGGGTGGAGAGGTCAAGAGACCCAGTACTTC,CASKGWRGQETQYF
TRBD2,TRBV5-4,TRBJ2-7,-,TGTGCCAGCAGCCCCGGCCGTAGCGGGGGCTCCTACGAGCAGTACTTC,CASSPGRSGGSYEQYF
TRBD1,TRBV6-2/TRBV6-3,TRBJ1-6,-,TGTGCCAGCAGTCCCCCGACAGGGGCCGGCTCACCCCTCCACTTT,CASSPPTGAGSPLHF
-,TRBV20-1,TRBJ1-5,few,TGCAGTGCTAGAGGGGGGGGACAGCCCCAGCATTTT,CSARGGGQPQHF
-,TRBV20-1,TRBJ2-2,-,TGCAGTGCTCCGGACACGAACACCGGGGAGCTGTTTTTT,CSAPDTNTGELFF
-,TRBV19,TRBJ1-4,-,TGTGCCAGTAGTATCTGGGGGTCTAATGAAAAACTGTTTTTT,CASSIWGSNEKLFF
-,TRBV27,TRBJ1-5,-,TGTGCCAGCAGACTGACGGTCTATCAGCCCCAGCATTTT,CASRLTVYQPQHF
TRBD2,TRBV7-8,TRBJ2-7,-,TGTGCCAGCAGCTTAGAACTGGGGAGGGCTTCCGAGCAGTACTTC,CASSLELGRASEQYF
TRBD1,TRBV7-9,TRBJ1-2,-,TGTGCCAGCAGCGTATGGGACAGCATGATCTATGGCTACACCTTC,CASSVWDSMIYGYTF
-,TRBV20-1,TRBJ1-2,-,TGCAGTGCTAGAGAAGGGCCCTATGGCTACACCTTC,CSAREGPYGYTF
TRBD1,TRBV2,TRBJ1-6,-,TGTGCCAGCGGGGACAGATTAAATTCACCCCTCCACTTT,CASGDRLNSPLHF
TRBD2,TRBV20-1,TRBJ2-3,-,TGCAGTGCTAGAGAGCCGGGGACTACCGATACGCAGTATTTT,CSAREPGTTDTQYF
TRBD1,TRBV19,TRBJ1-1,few,TGTGCCAGTAAACCACAGGGGGCGCGGACTGAAGCTTTCTTT,CASKPQGARTEAFF
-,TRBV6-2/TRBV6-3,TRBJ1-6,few,TGTGCCAGCAGGGGGGCCGGAAATTCACCCCTCCACTTT,CASRGAGNSPLHF
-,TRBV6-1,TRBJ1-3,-,TGTGCCAGCACCTTCCCCGGGGCCGACTCTGGAAACACCATATATTTT,CASTFPGADSGNTIYF
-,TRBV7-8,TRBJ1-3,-,TGTGCCAGCAGCCTATATGGGGGAAACACCATATATTTT,CASSLYGGNTIYF
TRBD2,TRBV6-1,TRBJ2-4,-,TGTGCCAGCAGTACCCCGGGGGGGCTTGAAGCCAAAAACATTCAGTACTTC,CASSTPGGLEAKNIQYF
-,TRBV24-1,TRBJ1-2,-,TGTGCCACCCGAGACGGGAACTATGGCTACACCTTC,CATRDGNYGYTF
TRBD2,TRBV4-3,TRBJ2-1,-,TGCGCCAGCAGCCAAGACGGGGGACTAGCGGGAGCAGATGAGCAGTTCTTC,CASSQDGGLAGADEQFF
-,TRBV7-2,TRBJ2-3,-,TGTGCCAGCACCCTCAAGCTAGGGGGAGGGGATACGCAGTATTTT,CASTLKLGGGDTQYF
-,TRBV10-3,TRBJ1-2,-,TGTGCCATCAGTGAAGACAGGAAATATGGCTACACCTTC,CAISEDRKYGYTF
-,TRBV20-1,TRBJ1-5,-,TGCAGTGCAACCCCCCTAGGAGGTAGCAATCAGCCCCAGCATTTT,CSATPLGGSNQPQHF
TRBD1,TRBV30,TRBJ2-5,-,TGTGCCTGGAGTGTAATGGGGACAGGGGCACAGACCCAGTACTTC,CAWSVMGTGAQTQYF
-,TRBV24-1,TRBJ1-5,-,TGTGCCACCAGTGATGCCAAATATCAGCCCCAGCATTTT,CATSDAKYQPQHF
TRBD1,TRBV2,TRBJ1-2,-,TGTGCCACCGTACCTGGGACAGCCAACTATGGCTACACCTTC,CATVPGTANYGYTF